This T cell receptor beta chain appears in the sequencing data of a study of blood T cell repertoires in COVID-19. In the study's own analysis: Quantification of nucleated cells was approximated via reference gene primer amplification. Assay: immunoSEQ multiplex PCR; the TCRdb copy retains only in-frame clones and omits some. V and J calls and clone size follow that table, whereas D and trimming were derived from the DNA. The table includes roughly 380,000 clones, roughly 90% detected once. Trimming took off 4 bases at V and 6 bases at J, with 11 bases between the two ends. The germline CDR1 and CDR2 sequences are SGHDN and FVKESK. This CDR3 has 13 amino acids.

Material for sequencing was PBMCs or T cells enriched from blood (not recorded which). This sequence originates from a woman in her twenties or thirties who had been exposed to COVID-19. J is TRBJ2-3 and V is TRBV14, with D perhaps TRBD2 (6 bases). The CDR3 sequence is CASSRDLPDTQYF. CDR3 DNA: TGTGCCAGCAGCCGGGACTTGCCCGATACGCAGTATTTT.